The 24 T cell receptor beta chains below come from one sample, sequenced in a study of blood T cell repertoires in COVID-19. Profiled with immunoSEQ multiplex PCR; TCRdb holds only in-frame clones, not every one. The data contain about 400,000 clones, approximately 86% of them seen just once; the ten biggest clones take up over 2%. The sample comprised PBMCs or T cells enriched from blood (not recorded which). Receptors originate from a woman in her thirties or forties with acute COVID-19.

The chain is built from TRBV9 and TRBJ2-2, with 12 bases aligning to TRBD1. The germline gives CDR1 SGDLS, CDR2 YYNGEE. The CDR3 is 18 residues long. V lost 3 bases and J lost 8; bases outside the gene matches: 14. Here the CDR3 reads CASSATRGQGARPGELFF. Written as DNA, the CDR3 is TGTGCCAGCAGCGCCACCCGGGGACAGGGGGCCCGACCAGGGGAGCTGTTTTTT.

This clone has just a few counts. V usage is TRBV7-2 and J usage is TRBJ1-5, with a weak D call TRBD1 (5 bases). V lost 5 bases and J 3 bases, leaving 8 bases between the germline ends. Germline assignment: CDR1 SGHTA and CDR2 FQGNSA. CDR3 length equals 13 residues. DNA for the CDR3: TGTGCCAGCAGCCGCGGACACAATCAGCCCCAGCATTTT. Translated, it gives CASSRGHNQPQHF.

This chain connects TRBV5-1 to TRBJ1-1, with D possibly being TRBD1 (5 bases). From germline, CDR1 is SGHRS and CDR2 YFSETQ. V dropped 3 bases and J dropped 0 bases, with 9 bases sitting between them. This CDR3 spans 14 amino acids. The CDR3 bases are TGCGCCAGCAGCTATGGGGCAGTGAACACTGAAGCTTTCTTT. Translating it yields CASSYGAVNTEAFF. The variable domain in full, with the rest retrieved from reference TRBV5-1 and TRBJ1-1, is KAGVTQTPRYLIKTRGQQVTLSCSPISGHRSVSWYQQTPGQGLQFLFEYFSETQRNKGNFPGRFSGRQFSNSRSEMNVSTLELGDSALYLCASSYGAVNTEAFFGQGTRLTVV.

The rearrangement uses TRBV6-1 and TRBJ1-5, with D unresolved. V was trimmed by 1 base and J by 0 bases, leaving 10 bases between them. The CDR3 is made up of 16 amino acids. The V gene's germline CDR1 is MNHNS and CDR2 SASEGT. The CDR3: CASSEDIFYSNQPQHF. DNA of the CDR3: TGTGCCAGCAGTGAAGACATATTTTATAGCAATCAGCCCCAGCATTTT.

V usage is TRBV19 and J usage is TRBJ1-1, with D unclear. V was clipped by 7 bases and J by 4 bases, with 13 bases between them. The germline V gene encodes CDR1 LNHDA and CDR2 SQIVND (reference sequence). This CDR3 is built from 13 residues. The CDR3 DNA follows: TGTGCCAGTATGGTTCGTCGGGGCACTGAAGCTTTCTTT. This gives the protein CASMVRRGTEAFF.

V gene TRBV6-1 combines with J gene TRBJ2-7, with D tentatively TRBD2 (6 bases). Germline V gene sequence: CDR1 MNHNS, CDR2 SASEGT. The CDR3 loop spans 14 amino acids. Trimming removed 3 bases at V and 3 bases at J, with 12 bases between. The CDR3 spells CASSDKAGIYEQYF. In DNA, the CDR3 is TGTGCCAGCAGTGATAAGGCGGGGATCTACGAGCAGTACTTC.

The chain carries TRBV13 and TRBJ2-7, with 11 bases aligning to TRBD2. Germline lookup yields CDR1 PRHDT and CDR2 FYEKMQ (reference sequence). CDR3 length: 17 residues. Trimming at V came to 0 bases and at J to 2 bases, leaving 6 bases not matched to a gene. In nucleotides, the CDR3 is TGTGCCAGCAGCTTAGGCCCTCTAGCGGGGGGCCCCTACGAGCAGTACTTC. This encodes CASSLGPLAGGPYEQYF.

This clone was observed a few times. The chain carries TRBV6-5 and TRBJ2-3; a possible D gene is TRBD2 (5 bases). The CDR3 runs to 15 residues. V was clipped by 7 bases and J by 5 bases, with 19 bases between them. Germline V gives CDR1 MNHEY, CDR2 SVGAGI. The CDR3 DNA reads TGTGCCAGCATGTCTCTGTGGGCGCGGGTAGATACGCAGTATTTT. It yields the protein CASMSLWARVDTQYF.

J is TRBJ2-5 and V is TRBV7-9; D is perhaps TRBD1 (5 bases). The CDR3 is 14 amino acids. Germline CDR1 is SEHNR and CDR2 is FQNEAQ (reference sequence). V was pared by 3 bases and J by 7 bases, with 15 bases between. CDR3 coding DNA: TGTGCCAGCAGCTTTAGTGGGGCGCTAGGGACCCAGTACTTC. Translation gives CASSFSGALGTQYF. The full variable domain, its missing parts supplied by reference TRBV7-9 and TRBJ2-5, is DTGVSQNPRHKITKRGQNVTFRCDPISEHNRLYWYRQTLGQGPEFLTYFQNEAQLEKSRLLSDRFSAERPKGSFSTLEIQRTEQGDSAMYLCASSFSGALGTQYFGPGTRLLVL.

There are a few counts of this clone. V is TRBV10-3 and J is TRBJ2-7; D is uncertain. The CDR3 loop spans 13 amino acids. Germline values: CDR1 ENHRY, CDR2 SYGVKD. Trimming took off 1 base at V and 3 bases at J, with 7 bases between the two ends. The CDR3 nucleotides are TGTGCCATCAGTGAGTACAGCAGCTACGAGCAGTACTTC. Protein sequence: CAISEYSSYEQYF.

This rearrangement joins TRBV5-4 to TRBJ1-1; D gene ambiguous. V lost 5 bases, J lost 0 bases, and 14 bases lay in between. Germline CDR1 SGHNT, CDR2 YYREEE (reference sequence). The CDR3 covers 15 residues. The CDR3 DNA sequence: TGTGCCAGCAGTTCTCAGAATCAGGTGAACACTGAAGCTTTCTTT. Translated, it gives CASSSQNQVNTEAFF. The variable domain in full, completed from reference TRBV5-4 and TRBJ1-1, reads ETGVTQSPTHLIKTRGQQVTLRCSSQSGHNTVSWYQQALGQGPQFIFQYYREEENGRGNFPPRFSGLQFPNYSSELNVNALELDDSALYLCASSSQNQVNTEAFFGQGTRLTVV.

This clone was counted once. The CDR3 DNA follows: TGCAGTGCTAGTTCACCCTTAGCCTACGAGCAGTACTTC. Translated: CSASSPLAYEQYF. The V call is TRBV20-1, the J call TRBJ2-7, with unresolved D. Germline CDR1 is DFQATT and CDR2 is SNEGSKA (reference sequence). V shed 3 bases and J shed 2 bases, with 11 bases lying between them. The CDR3 totals 13 residues.

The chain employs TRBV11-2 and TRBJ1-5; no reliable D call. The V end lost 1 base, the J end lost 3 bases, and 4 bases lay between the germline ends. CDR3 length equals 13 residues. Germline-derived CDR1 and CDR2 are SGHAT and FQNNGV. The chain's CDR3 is CASSLGLNQPQHF. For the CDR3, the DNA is TGTGCCAGCAGCTTAGGGCTCAATCAGCCCCAGCATTTT. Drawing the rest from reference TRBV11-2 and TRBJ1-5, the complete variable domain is EAGVAQSPRYKIIEKRQSVAFWCNPISGHATLYWYQQILGQGPKLLIQFQNNGVVDDSQLPKDRFSAERLKGVDSTLKIQPAKLEDSAVYLCASSLGLNQPQHFGDGTRLSIL.

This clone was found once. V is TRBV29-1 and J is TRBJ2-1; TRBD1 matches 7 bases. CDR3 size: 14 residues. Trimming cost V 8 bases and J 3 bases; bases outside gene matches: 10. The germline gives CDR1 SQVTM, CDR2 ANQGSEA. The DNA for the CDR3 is TGCAGCATAAGCACTTGGGACAGCTACAATGAGCAGTTCTTC. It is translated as CSISTWDSYNEQFF.

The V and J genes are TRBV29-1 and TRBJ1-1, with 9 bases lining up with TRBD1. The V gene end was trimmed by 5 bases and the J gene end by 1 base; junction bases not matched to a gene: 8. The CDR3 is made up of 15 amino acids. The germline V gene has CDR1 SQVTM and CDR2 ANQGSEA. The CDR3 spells CSVRRTGDRNTEAFF. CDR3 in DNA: TGCAGCGTTCGAAGGACAGGGGATAGGAACACTGAAGCTTTCTTT.

DNA for the CDR3: TGTGCCAGCTCATCGACGACAGGCGCTGGAAACACCATATATTTT. This codes for CASSSTTGAGNTIYF. This chain joins TRBV18 and TRBJ1-3, with D maybe TRBD1 (6 bases). The germline V and J ends were trimmed by 5 bases and 2 bases, with 13 bases remaining between them. CDR1 is KGHSH, CDR2 LQKENI, per germline. This CDR3 region has 15 residues. The variable domain in full, with the rest retrieved from reference TRBV18 and TRBJ1-3, is NAGVMQNPRHLVRRRGQEARLRCSPMKGHSHVYWYRQLPEEGLKFMVYLQKENIIDESGMPKERFSAEFPKEGPSILRIQQVVRGDSAAYFCASSSTTGAGNTIYFGEGSWLTVV.

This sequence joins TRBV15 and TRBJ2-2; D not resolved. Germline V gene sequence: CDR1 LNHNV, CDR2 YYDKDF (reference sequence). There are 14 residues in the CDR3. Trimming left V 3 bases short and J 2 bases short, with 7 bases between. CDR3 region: CATSSPHNTGELFF. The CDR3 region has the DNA TGTGCCACCAGCAGCCCCCATAACACCGGGGAGCTGTTTTTT.

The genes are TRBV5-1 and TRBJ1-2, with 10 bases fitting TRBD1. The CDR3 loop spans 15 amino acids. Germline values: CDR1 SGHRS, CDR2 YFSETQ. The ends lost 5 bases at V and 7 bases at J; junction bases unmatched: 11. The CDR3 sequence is CASSPQTGGLVGYTF. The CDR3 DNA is TGCGCCAGCAGTCCCCAGACAGGGGGCTTAGTTGGCTACACCTTC.

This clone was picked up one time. The CDR3 region has the DNA TGTGCCAGCAGCGGGCGGGGACGCGAGCTGTTTTTT. As protein: CASSGRGRELFF. The chain has TRBV12-3 or TRBV12-4 and TRBJ1-4; perhaps TRBD1 as D (5 bases). The V end lost 6 bases, the J end lost 14 bases, and 16 bases lay between the germline ends. The CDR3 spans 12 residues.

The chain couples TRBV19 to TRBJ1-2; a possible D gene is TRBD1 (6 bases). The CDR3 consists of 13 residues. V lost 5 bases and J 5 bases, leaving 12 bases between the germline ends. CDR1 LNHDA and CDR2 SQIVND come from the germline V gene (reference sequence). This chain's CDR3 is CASSPNTGYGYTF. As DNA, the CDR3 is TGTGCCAGTAGTCCGAATACAGGGTATGGCTACACCTTC.

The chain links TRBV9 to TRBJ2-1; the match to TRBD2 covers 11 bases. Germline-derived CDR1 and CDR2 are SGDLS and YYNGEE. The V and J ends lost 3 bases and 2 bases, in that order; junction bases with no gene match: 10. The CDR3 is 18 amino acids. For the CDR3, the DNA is TGTGCCAGCAGCGACAGCGCGACTAGCGGGAATACCTACAATGAGCAGTTCTTC. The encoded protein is CASSDSATSGNTYNEQFF.

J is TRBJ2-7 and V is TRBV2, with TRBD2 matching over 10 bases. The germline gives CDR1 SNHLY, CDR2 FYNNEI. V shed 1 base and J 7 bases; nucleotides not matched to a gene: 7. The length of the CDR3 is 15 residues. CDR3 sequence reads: CASSEVAGGSLEQYF. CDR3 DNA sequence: TGTGCCAGCAGTGAAGTAGCGGGGGGTAGTTTGGAGCAGTACTTC.

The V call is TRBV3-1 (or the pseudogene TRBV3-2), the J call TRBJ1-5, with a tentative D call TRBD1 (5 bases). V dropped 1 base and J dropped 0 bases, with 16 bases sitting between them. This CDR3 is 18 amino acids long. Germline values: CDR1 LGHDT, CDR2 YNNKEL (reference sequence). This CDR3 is CASSQGRQSPYSNQPQHF. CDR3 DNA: TGTGCCAGCAGCCAAGGGCGACAGAGCCCTTATAGCAATCAGCCCCAGCATTTT.

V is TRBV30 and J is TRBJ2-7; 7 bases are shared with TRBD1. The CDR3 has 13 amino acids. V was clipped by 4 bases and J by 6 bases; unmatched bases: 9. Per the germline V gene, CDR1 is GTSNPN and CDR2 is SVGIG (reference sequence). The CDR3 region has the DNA TGTGCCTGGACCCAAGACAGGGTGGGCGAGCAGTACTTC. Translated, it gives CAWTQDRVGEQYF.